Described below is a single T cell receptor (beta chain) sequence and its context. Antigen specificity is unknown. The CDR3 runs 15 residues. The germline V gene has CDR1 MNHEY and CDR2 SVGAGI. V lost 7 bases to trimming and J lost 0 bases, with 16 bases between them. The entry originates in a study of cytomegalovirus exposure and HLA in healthy donors. For the study at large: Researchers previously reported finding about 110 million unique TCR beta sequences from roughly 180 million T cells.

PCR employed 60 Vbeta and 13 Jbeta primers. Method: immunoSEQ multiplex PCR; TCRdb's copy keeps in-frame clones and lacks some. The sample lists roughly 130,000 clones, 80% occurring once. Broader study findings: Reportedly, fewer N-insertions than the approximately 700-donor mean appeared in an Asian-associated ancestry cluster in a later analysis.

Sequences were obtained from PBMCs. The genes are TRBV6-5 and TRBJ2-7; D ambiguous. The source of this sequence is a human donor in good health. The DNA for the CDR3 is TGTGCCAGCAAGGCAGGCCGCCTAAGCTCCTACGAGCAGTACTTC. This gives the protein CASKAGRLSSYEQYF.